The clone carrying this T cell receptor beta chain has ten or more counts. The data originate from a study of early T cells in non-severe SARS-CoV-2 infection. Overall study context: The input, bulk RNA from unsorted whole blood, was sequenced, and chains were unpaired.

CDR3 length: 13 residues. Germline values: CDR1 SQVTM, CDR2 ANQGSEA. Deletions cut 6 bases from V and 0 bases from J, with 11 bases between. TCRdb processed the 5' RACE reads anew with MiXCR; each CDR3 protein has one entry. This table holds fewer than 35,000 distinct CDR3 sequences, around 5% found once. The sequence derives from an adult who was a healthcare worker with PCR-confirmed SARS-CoV-2 infection or an uninfected control (not recorded which). Sequenced input: whole blood. This sequence joins TRBV29-1 and TRBJ1-1; no reliable D call. In DNA form, the CDR3 reads TGCAGCGTCGCAGGTACACTGAACACTGAAGCTTTCTTT. As protein: CSVAGTLNTEAFF.